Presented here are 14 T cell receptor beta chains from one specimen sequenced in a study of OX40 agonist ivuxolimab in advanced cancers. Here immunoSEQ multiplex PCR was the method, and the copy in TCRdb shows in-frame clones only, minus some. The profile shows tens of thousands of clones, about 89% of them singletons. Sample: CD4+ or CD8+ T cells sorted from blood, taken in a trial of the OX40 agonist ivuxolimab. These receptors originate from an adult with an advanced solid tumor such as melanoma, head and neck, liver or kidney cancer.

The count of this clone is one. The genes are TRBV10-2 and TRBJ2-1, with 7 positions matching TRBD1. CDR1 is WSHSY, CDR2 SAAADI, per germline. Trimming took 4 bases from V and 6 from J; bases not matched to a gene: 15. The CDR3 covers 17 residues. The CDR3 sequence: CASSGSPTGAVGNEQFF. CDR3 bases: TGCGCCAGCAGTGGCTCCCCCACAGGGGCGGTTGGCAATGAGCAGTTCTTC.

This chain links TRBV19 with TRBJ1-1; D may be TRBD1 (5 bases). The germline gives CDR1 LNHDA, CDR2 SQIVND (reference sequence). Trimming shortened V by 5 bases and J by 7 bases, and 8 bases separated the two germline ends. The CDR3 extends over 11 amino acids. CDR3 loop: CASSPGVEAFF. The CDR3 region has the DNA TGTGCCAGTAGTCCGGGGGTTGAAGCTTTCTTT.

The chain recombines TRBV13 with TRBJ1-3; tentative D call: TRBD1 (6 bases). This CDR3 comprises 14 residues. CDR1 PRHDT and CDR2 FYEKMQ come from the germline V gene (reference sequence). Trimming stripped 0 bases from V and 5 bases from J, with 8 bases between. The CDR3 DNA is TGTGCCAGCAGCTTAGGGGACAGCAGAAACACCATATATTTT. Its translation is CASSLGDSRNTIYF.

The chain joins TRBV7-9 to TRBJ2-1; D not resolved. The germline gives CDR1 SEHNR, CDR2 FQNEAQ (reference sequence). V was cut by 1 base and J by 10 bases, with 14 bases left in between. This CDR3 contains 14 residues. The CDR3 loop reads CASSLERLGPEQFF. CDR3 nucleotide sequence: TGTGCCAGCAGCTTAGAGAGACTGGGCCCCGAGCAGTTCTTC.

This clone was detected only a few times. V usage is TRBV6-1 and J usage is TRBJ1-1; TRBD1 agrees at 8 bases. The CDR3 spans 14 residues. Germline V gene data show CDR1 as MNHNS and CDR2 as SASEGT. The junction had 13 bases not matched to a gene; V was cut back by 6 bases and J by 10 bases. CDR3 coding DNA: TGTGCCAGCAGCCCTTTTGGACAGGGTCGGAGAGCTTTCTTT. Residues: CASSPFGQGRRAFF.

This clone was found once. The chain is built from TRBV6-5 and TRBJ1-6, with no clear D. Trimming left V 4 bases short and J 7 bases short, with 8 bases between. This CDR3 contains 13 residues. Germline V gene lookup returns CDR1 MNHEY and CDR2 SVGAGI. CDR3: CASSSGRNSPLHF. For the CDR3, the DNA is TGTGCCAGCAGTTCTGGCCGGAATTCACCCCTCCACTTT.

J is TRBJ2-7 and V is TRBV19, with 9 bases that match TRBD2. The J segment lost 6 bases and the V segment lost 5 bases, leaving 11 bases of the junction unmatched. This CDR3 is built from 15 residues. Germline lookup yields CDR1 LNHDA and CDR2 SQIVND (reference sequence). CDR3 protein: CASSPLQRGASEQYF. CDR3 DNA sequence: TGTGCCAGTAGTCCTTTACAGCGGGGGGCGTCCGAGCAGTACTTC.

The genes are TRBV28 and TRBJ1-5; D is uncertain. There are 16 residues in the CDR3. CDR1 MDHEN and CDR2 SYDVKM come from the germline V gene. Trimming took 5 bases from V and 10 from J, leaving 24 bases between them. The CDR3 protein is CASSRHKTAVGIPQHF. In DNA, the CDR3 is TGTGCCAGCAGTCGCCACAAAACGGCTGTGGGTATCCCCCAGCATTTT.

Here the CDR3 DNA reads TGTGCCAGCAGCCAACAGGGCCACTCTGGAAACACCATATATTTT. It encodes CASSQQGHSGNTIYF. V usage is TRBV14 and J usage is TRBJ1-3; TRBD1 might be the D (5 bases). Germline lookup yields CDR1 SGHDN and CDR2 FVKESK. This CDR3 has 15 residues. V lost 2 bases to trimming and J lost 0 bases, with 8 bases between them.

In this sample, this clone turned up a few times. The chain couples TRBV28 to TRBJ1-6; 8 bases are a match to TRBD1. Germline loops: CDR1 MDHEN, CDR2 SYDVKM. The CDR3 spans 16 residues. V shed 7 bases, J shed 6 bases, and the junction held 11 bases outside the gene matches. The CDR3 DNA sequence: TGTGCCAGCACCGATCTGGACAGGGATTTTAATTCACCCCTCCACTTT. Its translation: CASTDLDRDFNSPLHF.

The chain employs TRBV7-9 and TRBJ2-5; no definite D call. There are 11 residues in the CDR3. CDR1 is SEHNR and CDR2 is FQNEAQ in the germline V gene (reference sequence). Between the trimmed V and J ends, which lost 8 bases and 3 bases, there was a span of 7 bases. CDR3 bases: TGTGCCAGCCCCTTTGAAGAGACCCAGTACTTC. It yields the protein CASPFEETQYF.

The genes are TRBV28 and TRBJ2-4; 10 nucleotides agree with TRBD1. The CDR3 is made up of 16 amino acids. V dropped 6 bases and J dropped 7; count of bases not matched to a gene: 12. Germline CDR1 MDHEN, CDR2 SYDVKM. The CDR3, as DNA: TGTGCCAGCAGCTCAAGGACAGGGGGAAGGTACAACATTCAGTACTTC. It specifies CASSSRTGGRYNIQYF.

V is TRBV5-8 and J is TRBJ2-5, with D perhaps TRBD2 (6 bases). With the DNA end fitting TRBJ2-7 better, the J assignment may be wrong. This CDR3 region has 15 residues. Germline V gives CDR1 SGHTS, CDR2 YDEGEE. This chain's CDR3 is CASSFRRDGGYEQYF. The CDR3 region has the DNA TGTGCCAGCAGCTTTCGGAGGGACGGGGGCTACGAGCAGTACTTC.

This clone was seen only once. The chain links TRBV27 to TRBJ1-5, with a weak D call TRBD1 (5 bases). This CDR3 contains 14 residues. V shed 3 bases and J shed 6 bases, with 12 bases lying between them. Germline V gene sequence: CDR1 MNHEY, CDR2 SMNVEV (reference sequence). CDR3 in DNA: TGTGCCAGCAGTTTTTCAGGGTGGGCTCAGCCCCAGCATTTT. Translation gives CASSFSGWAQPQHF.